This entry lists 24 T cell receptor beta chains sequenced from one sample in a study of response to subunit inactivated influenza vaccine. TCRdb used MiXCR to reprocess the RT-PCR reads, holding one entry per CDR3 protein. The sample includes some 640,000 distinct CDR3 sequences, over 11% of them seen just once. The specimen comprised PBMCs from blood, sampled less than 15 days before vaccination. The source of these receptors is a man aged 45 to 65 who received an inactivated influenza vaccine.

This chain uses TRBV7-2 with TRBJ2-3; 9 bases line up with TRBD2. The V and J ends lost 4 bases and 5 bases, in that order; junction bases with no gene match: 7. The CDR3 is made up of 15 amino acids. Per the germline V gene, CDR1 is SGHTA and CDR2 is FQGNSA. The CDR3 sequence: CASSYIAGVGDTQYF. As DNA, the CDR3 is TGTGCCAGCAGCTACATAGCGGGAGTAGGAGATACGCAGTATTTT.

This clonotype was counted a few times. The chain recombines TRBV3-1 with TRBJ2-7, with D perhaps TRBD1 or TRBD2 (5 bases each). Germline V gene data show CDR1 as LGHDT and CDR2 as YNNKEL (reference sequence). V lost 1 base, J lost 4 bases, and 11 bases lay in between. The CDR3 spans 14 residues. CDR3 protein: CASSQGYGAYEQYF. The CDR3, as DNA: TGTGCCAGCAGCCAAGGGTACGGGGCGTACGAGCAGTACTTC.

This clonotype was picked up a small number of times. This rearrangement joins TRBV7-9 to TRBJ1-2, with D tentatively TRBD1 (6 bases). Germline loops: CDR1 SEHNR, CDR2 FQNEAQ (reference sequence). Trimming removed 11 bases at V and 6 bases at J, with 19 bases between. The CDR3 has 13 residues. CDR3 in DNA: TGTGCCGGCCGGCTTGAGGGGGTCCATGGCTACACCTTC. Encoded protein: CAGRLEGVHGYTF.

The chain recombines TRBV2 with TRBJ1-6; a weak D match, TRBD1 (6 bases). Looked up from germline, CDR1 is SNHLY and CDR2 is FYNNEI. The CDR3 length is 15 residues. Trimming took 7 bases from V and 0 from J, leaving 10 bases between them. DNA for the CDR3: TGTGCCAGCAAGGACAGAAGCTCCTATAATTCACCCCTCCACTTT. It specifies CASKDRSSYNSPLHF.

This clonotype turned up a few times. This rearrangement joins TRBV3-1 to TRBJ1-5; 8 nucleotides align to TRBD1. Per germline, CDR1 LGHDT and CDR2 YNNKEL (reference sequence). This CDR3 spans 14 amino acids. Trimming cost V 4 bases and J 7 bases; bases outside gene matches: 6. The CDR3 loop reads CASSRGTGSQPQHF. The CDR3 region has the DNA TGTGCCAGCAGCCGAGGGACAGGTAGCCAGCCCCAGCATTTT.

J is TRBJ2-7 and V is TRBV20-1; D not resolved. This CDR3 is built from 12 residues. Trimming shortened V by 5 bases and J by 4 bases, and 12 bases separated the two germline ends. Germline CDR1 DFQATT, CDR2 SNEGSKA (reference sequence). This CDR3 reads CSAQSDLYEQYF. CDR3 nucleotides: TGCAGTGCTCAATCGGACCTTTACGAGCAGTACTTC.

The V and J genes are TRBV6-2 or TRBV6-3 and TRBJ2-3, with D hard to call. V lost 7 bases and J 6 bases, leaving 14 bases between the germline ends. This CDR3 is built from 13 residues. The germline V gene encodes CDR1 MNHEY and CDR2 SVGEGT. This CDR3 reads CASTNGGSDTQYF. In DNA, the CDR3 is TGTGCCAGCACCAACGGCGGCTCCGATACGCAGTATTTT.

This clonotype was observed a few times. The rearrangement joins TRBV7-2 to TRBJ1-3; the D is unclear. Trimming cost V 2 bases and J 0 bases, with 14 bases left between them. This CDR3 is built from 17 residues. The germline CDR1 and CDR2 sequences are SGHTA and FQGNSA. CDR3 sequence: CASSLFQAMSSGNTIYF. The CDR3, as DNA: TGTGCCAGCAGCTTATTCCAGGCGATGAGCTCTGGAAACACCATATATTTT.

The J gene is TRBJ2-7, the V gene TRBV7-6; D ambiguous. Trimming pared 4 bases from V and 0 bases from J, leaving 10 bases between. The CDR3 covers 14 residues. CDR1 SGHVS and CDR2 FNYEAQ come from the germline V gene. The CDR3 DNA follows: TGTGCCAGCAGCTCCGGTTCTTTCTCCTACGAGCAGTACTTC. Translating gives CASSSGSFSYEQYF.

This clonotype was observed at least ten times. The V call is TRBV28, the J call TRBJ2-1; D call uncertain. CDR1 MDHEN and CDR2 SYDVKM come from the germline V gene. This CDR3 is built from 12 residues. V lost 5 bases and J lost 5, with 7 bases in between. This CDR3 reads CASSPIHNEQFF. CDR3 bases: TGTGCCAGCAGTCCGATTCACAATGAGCAGTTCTTC.

The CDR3 DNA reads TGCAGTGCCCCCGGACTAGCGGGATACGAGCAGTTCTTC. As protein: CSAPGLAGYEQFF. V gene TRBV20-1 combines with J gene TRBJ2-1, with 12 bases fitting TRBD2. V lost 6 bases, J lost 10 bases, and 7 bases stayed unmatched. The germline V gene has CDR1 DFQATT and CDR2 SNEGSKA (reference sequence). The CDR3 runs to 13 residues.

This clonotype was seen a handful of times. The V and J genes are TRBV6-2 or TRBV6-3 and TRBJ1-5; D not resolved. Per the germline V gene, CDR1 is MNHEY and CDR2 is SVGEGT. The CDR3 extends over 18 amino acids. Trimming took off 7 bases at V and 0 bases at J, with 22 bases between the two ends. In DNA, the CDR3 is TGTGCCAGCACTCCGGACTGGACGGTCGGGATTAGCAATCAGCCCCAGCATTTT. Encoded protein: CASTPDWTVGISNQPQHF.

V gene TRBV7-2 combines with J gene TRBJ2-1, with TRBD2 as a possible D gene (5 bases). With 2 bases removed from V and 7 bases from J, the gap between germline ends came to 12 bases. Per germline, CDR1 SGHTA and CDR2 FQGNSA. The CDR3 length is 14 residues. The CDR3 is CASSLSRDWNEQFF. The CDR3 DNA is TGTGCCAGCAGCTTATCCCGGGATTGGAATGAGCAGTTCTTC.

The chain recombines TRBV28 with TRBJ2-5, with TRBD2 matching over 10 bases. This CDR3 contains 15 residues. In germline, CDR1 is MDHEN, CDR2 SYDVKM. J was trimmed by 3 bases and V by 2 bases; bases with no gene match: 3. Here the CDR3 reads CASSLLAGDEETQYF. CDR3 DNA: TGTGCCAGCAGTTTACTAGCGGGAGATGAAGAGACCCAGTACTTC. Looking up the rest from reference TRBV28 and TRBJ2-5 gives the full variable domain: DVKVTQSSRYLVKRTGEKVFLECVQDMDHENMFWYRQDPGLGLRLIYFSYDVKMKEKGDIPEGYSVSREKKERFSLILESASTNQTSMYLCASSLLAGDEETQYFGPGTRLLVL.

This clonotype was found a few times. CDR3 loop: CASIPIRVPYEQYF. The CDR3, as DNA: TGTGCCAGCATCCCCATCCGGGTCCCCTACGAGCAGTACTTC. The chain joins TRBV21-1 to TRBJ2-7; the DNA was not compared with TRBD1, the D call given in the table. TRBV21-1 is deemed a pseudogene. This CDR3 is built from 14 residues.

The sample holds a few counts of this clonotype. This rearrangement joins TRBV2 to TRBJ1-1; D unclear. Germline lookup yields CDR1 SNHLY and CDR2 FYNNEI. V gave up 6 bases and J gave up 7 bases, with 6 bases separating them. The CDR3 contains 10 residues. CDR3 loop: CASRSLEAFF. The CDR3 DNA is TGTGCCAGCAGGTCCCTTGAAGCTTTCTTT. Combining the CDR3 with reference TRBV2 and TRBJ1-1 gives the whole variable domain EPEVTQTPSHQVTQMGQEVILRCVPISNHLYFYWYRQILGQKVEFLVSFYNNEISEKSEIFDDQFSVERPDGSNFTLKIRSTKLEDSAMYFCASRSLEAFFGQGTRLTVV.

Note on this clonotype: This clone may be a read error of a much larger clone one base away. V gene TRBV28 combines with J gene TRBJ2-4, with D possibly called TRBD1 or TRBD2 (5 bases each). Deletions cut 4 bases from V and 6 bases from J, with 16 bases between. This CDR3 comprises 15 residues. Germline-derived CDR1 and CDR2 are MDHEN and SYDVKM. CDR3: CASSSPGKGSNIQYF. Here the CDR3 DNA reads TGTGCCAGCAGTTCTCCGGGAAAGGGGTCAAACATTCAGTACTTC.

The chain joins TRBV20-1 to TRBJ2-4, with TRBD1 matching 9 bases. The CDR3 totals 16 residues. V shed 0 bases, J shed 3 bases, and the junction held 6 bases outside the gene matches. The germline gives CDR1 DFQATT, CDR2 SNEGSKA (reference sequence). The CDR3 DNA reads TGCAGTGCTAGAGATCTTAGGACAGGGGACAAAAACATTCAGTACTTC. This gives the protein CSARDLRTGDKNIQYF.

V gene TRBV6-5 combines with J gene TRBJ1-1; no clear D gene. Germline V gene lookup returns CDR1 MNHEY and CDR2 SVGAGI. The V gene lost 0 bases and the J gene lost 5 bases, with 16 bases spanning the gap. This CDR3 contains 16 residues. As DNA, the CDR3 is TGTGCCAGCAGTTACTCGAGGTCGGGAGGACGAACTGAAGCTTTCTTT. Its protein is CASSYSRSGGRTEAFF.

The chain couples TRBV6-2 or TRBV6-3 to TRBJ1-1; D ambiguous. Germline CDR1 is MNHEY and CDR2 is SVGEGT. V was shortened by 5 bases and J by 5 bases, with 9 bases between the two germline ends. The CDR3 spans 12 residues. The CDR3 is CASSRTVTEAFF. Here the CDR3 DNA reads TGTGCCAGCAGTCGGACCGTTACTGAAGCTTTCTTT.

This chain uses TRBV7-2 with TRBJ2-1; D uncertain. V dropped 1 base and J dropped 6 bases, with 13 bases sitting between them. The CDR3 sequence is 15 residues long. Per germline, CDR1 SGHTA and CDR2 FQGNSA. The CDR3 spells CASSLVTSQGNEQFF. The DNA of the CDR3 is TGTGCCAGCAGCTTAGTAACTTCCCAAGGCAATGAGCAGTTCTTC.

Many counts were recorded for this clonotype. The chain carries TRBV6-2 or TRBV6-3 and TRBJ2-1, with a weak D call TRBD2 (5 bases). This CDR3 has 16 residues. V was clipped by 2 bases and J by 2 bases, with 13 bases between them. Germline V lookup: CDR1 MNHEY, CDR2 SVGEGT. CDR3 coding DNA: TGTGCCAGCAGTTACGACCGGCGGGCGGCCTACAATGAGCAGTTCTTC. Encoded protein: CASSYDRRAAYNEQFF.

Only a few counts were recorded for this clonotype. The chain employs TRBV28 and TRBJ2-7, with D possibly matching TRBD2 (5 bases). Trimming took off 3 bases at V and 0 bases at J, with 15 bases between the two ends. CDR1 is MDHEN and CDR2 is SYDVKM in the germline V gene. This CDR3 is 16 amino acids long. The CDR3 nucleotides read TGTGCCAGCAGTTTCACGGGGAAAAAGAGCTCCTACGAGCAGTACTTC. Translation gives CASSFTGKKSSYEQYF.

The J gene is TRBJ1-1, the V gene TRBV7-9; no definite D call. This CDR3 region has 11 residues. CDR1 SEHNR and CDR2 FQNEAQ come from the germline V gene (reference sequence). Trimming shortened V by 5 bases and J by 11 bases, and 12 bases separated the two germline ends. CDR3 sequence: CASSRGRRAFF. The CDR3 DNA sequence: TGTGCCAGCAGCCGAGGTAGGCGGGCTTTCTTT. The full variable domain, completed using reference TRBV7-9 and TRBJ1-1, is DTGVSQNPRHKITKRGQNVTFRCDPISEHNRLYWYRQTLGQGPEFLTYFQNEAQLEKSRLLSDRFSAERPKGSFSTLEIQRTEQGDSAMYLCASSRGRRAFFGQGTRLTVV.